The rows below give T cell receptor beta chains drawn from one sample of a study of T-cell reconstitution after alpha-beta-depleted transplantation in children. Via MiXCR, TCRdb re-called the PCR reads, giving one row per CDR3 protein. The sample has approximately 150,000 distinct CDR3 sequences; around 9% are singletons. The sample was PBMCs, mostly from graft donor cells, taken 180 days after TCRalphabeta/CD19-depleted stem cell transplant. The receptor set was obtained from a female patient aged 2 to 10 who had a stem cell transplant for congenital amegakaryocytic thrombocytopenia, so the T cells may come from the graft donor. The CDR3 runs from the conserved cysteine through the conserved F or W. D genes are given only for firm matches. Expanded clones get a size class; other rows say once, few or many, or leave the size out.

j_gene: TRBJ1-1; len: 13; abundance: many; d_gene: .; v_gene: TRBV20-1; CDR3nt: TGCATCACCGACTCTCGAGGGGACACTGAAGCTTTCTTT; CDR3aa: CITDSRGDTEAFF
j_gene: TRBJ2-7; len: 14; abundance: .; d_gene: .; v_gene: TRBV4-2; CDR3nt: TGTGCCAGCAGCCAAGATCGGGCAGCCTACGAGCAGTACTTC; CDR3aa: CASSQDRAAYEQYF
j_gene: TRBJ2-1; len: 18; abundance: many; d_gene: .; v_gene: TRBV20-1; CDR3nt: TGCAGTGCTAGAGGGGGCGTTGGGCAGGGGAGCTCCTACAATGAGCAGTTCTTC; CDR3aa: CSARGGVGQGSSYNEQFF
j_gene: TRBJ1-3; len: 16; abundance: few; d_gene: .; v_gene: TRBV5-1; CDR3nt: TGCGCCAGCAGCTTGGGGACGCCTAACTCTGGAAACACCATATATTTT; CDR3aa: CASSLGTPNSGNTIYF
j_gene: TRBJ2-1; len: 18; abundance: many; d_gene: .; v_gene: TRBV7-3; CDR3nt: TGTGCCAGCAGCTTAGTGGCAGGGGGAGGGGGCTCCTACAATGAGCAGTTCTTC; CDR3aa: CASSLVAGGGGSYNEQFF
j_gene: TRBJ2-7; len: 15; abundance: few; d_gene: TRBD2; v_gene: TRBV5-1; CDR3nt: TGCGCCAGCAGCTTGGATGAAGGACTAGCCTACGAGCAGTACTTC; CDR3aa: CASSLDEGLAYEQYF
j_gene: TRBJ2-7; len: 13; abundance: many; d_gene: TRBD2; v_gene: TRBV20-1; CDR3nt: TGCAGTGCTAAAGCGGGAGGGTATGGCGAGCAGTACTTC; CDR3aa: CSAKAGGYGEQYF
j_gene: TRBJ1-3; len: 12; abundance: medium-sized; d_gene: .; v_gene: TRBV10-3; CDR3nt: TGTGCCATCAGTGCTGAGAGAAACACCATATATTTT; CDR3aa: CAISAERNTIYF
j_gene: TRBJ2-5; len: 14; abundance: many; d_gene: TRBD1; v_gene: TRBV4-1; CDR3nt: TGCGCCAGCAGCCTCGGACAGGGGAAAGAGACCCAGTACTTC; CDR3aa: CASSLGQGKETQYF
j_gene: TRBJ1-6; len: 13; abundance: many; d_gene: .; v_gene: TRBV10-3; CDR3nt: TGTGCCATCAGTGCTTCGGGAAATTCACCCCTCCACTTT; CDR3aa: CAISASGNSPLHF
j_gene: TRBJ2-2; len: 17; abundance: many; d_gene: TRBD2; v_gene: TRBV7-3; CDR3nt: TGTGCCAGCAGCTCCGTCGCGGGAGCCATGAACACCGGGGAGCTGTTTTTT; CDR3aa: CASSSVAGAMNTGELFF
j_gene: TRBJ1-1; len: 14; abundance: many; d_gene: .; v_gene: TRBV2; CDR3nt: TGTGCCAGCAGTCTAGACAGAGTGAACACTGAAGCTTTCTTT; CDR3aa: CASSLDRVNTEAFF
j_gene: TRBJ2-2; len: 20; abundance: many; d_gene: TRBD2; v_gene: TRBV5-1; CDR3nt: TGCGCCAGCAGCACAAGACAGGGACTAGCGGGACAACCGAACACCGGGGAGCTGTTTTTT; CDR3aa: CASSTRQGLAGQPNTGELFF
j_gene: TRBJ2-7; len: 15; abundance: many; d_gene: .; v_gene: TRBV10-3; CDR3nt: TGTGCCATCACTGCCGGGACAAGCCTCTCCTACGAGCAGTACTTC; CDR3aa: CAITAGTSLSYEQYF
j_gene: TRBJ2-7; len: 14; abundance: many; d_gene: .; v_gene: TRBV20-1; CDR3nt: TGCAGTGCTAGTGCGAGGGAGAGCTCCTACGAGCAGTACTTC; CDR3aa: CSASARESSYEQYF
j_gene: TRBJ1-2; len: 13; abundance: many; d_gene: .; v_gene: TRBV5-1; CDR3nt: TGCGCCAGCAGCTTGGAGGGCCAGTATGGCTACACCTTC; CDR3aa: CASSLEGQYGYTF
j_gene: TRBJ2-3; len: 14; abundance: .; d_gene: .; v_gene: TRBV20-1; CDR3nt: TGCAGTGCTAGTCTAGATCCCAACAGGGATACGCAGTATTTT; CDR3aa: CSASLDPNRDTQYF
j_gene: TRBJ2-2; len: 15; abundance: .; d_gene: TRBD2; v_gene: TRBV7-8; CDR3nt: TGTGCCAGCAGCTTTCTAGCGGGTGACACCGGGGAGCTGTTTTTT; CDR3aa: CASSFLAGDTGELFF
j_gene: TRBJ2-1; len: 16; abundance: .; d_gene: TRBD1; v_gene: TRBV20-1; CDR3nt: TGCAGTGCTGGGACCCGCCGGGACAGGGCTGACAATGAGCAGTTCTTC; CDR3aa: CSAGTRRDRADNEQFF
j_gene: TRBJ2-3; len: 15; abundance: few; d_gene: .; v_gene: TRBV7-9; CDR3nt: TGTGCCAGCAGCCCAGGACTACCGTGGACAGATACGCAGTATTTT; CDR3aa: CASSPGLPWTDTQYF
j_gene: TRBJ2-7; len: 13; abundance: .; d_gene: .; v_gene: TRBV4-2; CDR3nt: TGTGCCAGCAGCCAAGATCTACGGATCGAGCAGTACTTC; CDR3aa: CASSQDLRIEQYF
j_gene: TRBJ2-7; len: 10; abundance: .; d_gene: .; v_gene: TRBV20-1; CDR3nt: TGCAGTGCTAGAGAGGTCGAGCAGTACTTC; CDR3aa: CSAREVEQYF
j_gene: TRBJ2-1; len: 13; abundance: few; d_gene: .; v_gene: TRBV20-1; CDR3nt: TGCAGTGCTCTCGCGGCTTCCTACAATGAGCAGTTCTTC; CDR3aa: CSALAASYNEQFF
j_gene: TRBJ2-5; len: 15; abundance: .; d_gene: TRBD2; v_gene: TRBV6-2/TRBV6-3; CDR3nt: TGTGCCAGCAGCTTTCGACTAGCGGGGGCGAAGACCCAGTACTTC; CDR3aa: CASSFRLAGAKTQYF
j_gene: TRBJ1-3; len: 16; abundance: few; d_gene: .; v_gene: TRBV4-3; CDR3nt: TGCGCCAGCAGCCAAGGGGACATCGGCGCTGGAAACACCATATATTTT; CDR3aa: CASSQGDIGAGNTIYF
j_gene: TRBJ2-7; len: 13; abundance: .; d_gene: .; v_gene: TRBV28; CDR3nt: TGTGCCAGCAGGACCACTAGCTCCTACGAGCAGTACTTC; CDR3aa: CASRTTSSYEQYF
j_gene: TRBJ2-7; len: 12; abundance: many; d_gene: .; v_gene: TRBV7-9; CDR3nt: TGTGCCAGCAGCTTAGTTTCCACGGAGCAGTACTTC; CDR3aa: CASSLVSTEQYF
j_gene: TRBJ2-1; len: 12; abundance: few; d_gene: .; v_gene: TRBV20-1; CDR3nt: TGCAGCGCCCACGGGACTCCTCAGGGGCAGTTCTTC; CDR3aa: CSAHGTPQGQFF
j_gene: TRBJ2-7; len: 16; abundance: few; d_gene: .; v_gene: TRBV7-2; CDR3nt: TGTGCCAGCAGCATAGGACGGGGGGCAGGCGCCTACGAGCAGTACTTC; CDR3aa: CASSIGRGAGAYEQYF
j_gene: TRBJ1-4; len: 13; abundance: many; d_gene: .; v_gene: TRBV5-1; CDR3nt: TGCGCCAGCAGTCGGGGAGGGGATGAAAAACTGTTTTTT; CDR3aa: CASSRGGDEKLFF
j_gene: TRBJ2-7; len: 16; abundance: many; d_gene: .; v_gene: TRBV18; CDR3nt: TGTGCCAGCTCACCAATCCAGACAACAACAACCGGGGAGCAGTACTTC; CDR3aa: CASSPIQTTTTGEQYF
j_gene: TRBJ1-5; len: 15; abundance: many; d_gene: .; v_gene: TRBV5-1; CDR3nt: TGCGCCAGCAGCTTGGGAGAGAATAGCAATCAGCCCCAGCATTTT; CDR3aa: CASSLGENSNQPQHF
j_gene: TRBJ2-3; len: 15; abundance: many; d_gene: .; v_gene: TRBV20-1; CDR3nt: TGCAGTGCTAGAGATGAGACCGGATGGTCAGATACGCAGTATTTT; CDR3aa: CSARDETGWSDTQYF
j_gene: TRBJ2-1; len: 15; abundance: many; d_gene: .; v_gene: TRBV21-1; CDR3nt: TGTGCCAGCAGCAAAGGGACAGAGATTTTTAATGAGCAGTTCTTC; CDR3aa: CASSKGTEIFNEQFF
j_gene: TRBJ2-3; len: 17; abundance: .; d_gene: TRBD1; v_gene: TRBV11-2; CDR3nt: TGTGCCAGCAGCACTATCCGGGACAGGGGAATTAAAGATACGCAGTATTTT; CDR3aa: CASSTIRDRGIKDTQYF
j_gene: TRBJ2-1; len: 15; abundance: few; d_gene: .; v_gene: TRBV5-1; CDR3nt: TGCGCCAGCAGCCCGACCAGCCCCCCATACAATGAGCAGTTCTTC; CDR3aa: CASSPTSPPYNEQFF
j_gene: TRBJ2-3; len: 14; abundance: many; d_gene: TRBD2; v_gene: TRBV12-3/TRBV12-4; CDR3nt: TGTGCCAGCAGCAAGGGACTAGTGGCAGATACGCAGTATTTT; CDR3aa: CASSKGLVADTQYF
j_gene: TRBJ2-5; len: 13; abundance: .; d_gene: .; v_gene: TRBV2; CDR3nt: TGTGCCAGCAGCCCAGACATAGGGGAGACCCAGTACTTC; CDR3aa: CASSPDIGETQYF